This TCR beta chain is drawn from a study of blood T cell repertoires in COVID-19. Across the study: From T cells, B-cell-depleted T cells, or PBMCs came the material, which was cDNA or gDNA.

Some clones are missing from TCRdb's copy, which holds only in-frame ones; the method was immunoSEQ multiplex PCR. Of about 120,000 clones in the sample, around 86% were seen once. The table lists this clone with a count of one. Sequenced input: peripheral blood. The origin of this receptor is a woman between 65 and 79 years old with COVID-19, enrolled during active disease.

CDR3 DNA sequence: TGCAGCGTTGGAGCAGGGGCGACCTATGGCTACACCTTC. Translated: CSVGAGATYGYTF. The chain couples TRBV29-1 to TRBJ1-2, with D maybe TRBD1 (6 bases). The germline V gene has CDR1 SQVTM and CDR2 ANQGSEA. The ends were cut back, 4 bases at V and 4 bases at J, with 13 bases in the middle. The CDR3 extends over 13 amino acids.